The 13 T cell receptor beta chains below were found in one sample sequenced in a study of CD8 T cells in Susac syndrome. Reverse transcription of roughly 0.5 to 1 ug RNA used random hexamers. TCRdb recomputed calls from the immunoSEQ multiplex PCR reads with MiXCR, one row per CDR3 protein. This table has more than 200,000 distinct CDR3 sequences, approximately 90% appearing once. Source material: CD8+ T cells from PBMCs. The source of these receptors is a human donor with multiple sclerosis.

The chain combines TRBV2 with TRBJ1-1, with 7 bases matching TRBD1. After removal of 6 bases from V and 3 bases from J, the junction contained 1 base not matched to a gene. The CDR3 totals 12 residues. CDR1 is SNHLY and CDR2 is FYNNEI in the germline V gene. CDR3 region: CASRTGHTEAFF. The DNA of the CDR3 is TGTGCCAGCAGGACAGGGCACACTGAAGCTTTCTTT.

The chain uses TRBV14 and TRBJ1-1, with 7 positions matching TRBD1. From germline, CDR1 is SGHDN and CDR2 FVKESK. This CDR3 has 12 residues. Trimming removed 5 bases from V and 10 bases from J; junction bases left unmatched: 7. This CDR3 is CASSATGLVAFF. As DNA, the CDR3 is TGTGCCAGCAGCGCGACAGGGTTGGTAGCTTTCTTT. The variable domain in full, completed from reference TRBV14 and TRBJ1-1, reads EAGVTQFPSHSVIEKGQTVTLRCDPISGHDNLYWYRRVMGKEIKFLLHFVKESKQDESGMPNNRFLAERTGGTYSTLKVQPAELEDSGVYFCASSATGLVAFFGQGTRLTVV.

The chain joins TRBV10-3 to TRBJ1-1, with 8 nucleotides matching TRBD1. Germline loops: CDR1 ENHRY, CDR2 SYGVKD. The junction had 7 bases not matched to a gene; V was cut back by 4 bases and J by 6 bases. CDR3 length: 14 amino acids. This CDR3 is CAISGGQGAPEAFF. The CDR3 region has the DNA TGTGCCATCAGTGGTGGGCAGGGGGCTCCTGAAGCTTTCTTT.

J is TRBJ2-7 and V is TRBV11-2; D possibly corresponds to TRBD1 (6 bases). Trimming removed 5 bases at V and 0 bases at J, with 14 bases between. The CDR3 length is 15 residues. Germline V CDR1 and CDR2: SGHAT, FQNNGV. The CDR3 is CASSPLGDTSYEQYF. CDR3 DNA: TGTGCCAGCAGCCCCCTAGGGGACACCTCCTACGAGCAGTACTTC.

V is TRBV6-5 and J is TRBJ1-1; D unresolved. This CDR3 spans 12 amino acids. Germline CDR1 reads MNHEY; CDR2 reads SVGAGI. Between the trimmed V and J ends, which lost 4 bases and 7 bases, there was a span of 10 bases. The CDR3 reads CASSWGEGEAFF. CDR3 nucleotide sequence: TGTGCCAGCAGTTGGGGTGAGGGTGAAGCTTTCTTT.

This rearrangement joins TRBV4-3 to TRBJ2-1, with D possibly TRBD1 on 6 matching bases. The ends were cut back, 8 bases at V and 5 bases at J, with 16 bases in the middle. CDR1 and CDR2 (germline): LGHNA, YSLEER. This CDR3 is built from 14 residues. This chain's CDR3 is CASSRRTENNEQFF. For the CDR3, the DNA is TGCGCCAGCTCTAGGAGGACAGAAAACAATGAGCAGTTCTTC.

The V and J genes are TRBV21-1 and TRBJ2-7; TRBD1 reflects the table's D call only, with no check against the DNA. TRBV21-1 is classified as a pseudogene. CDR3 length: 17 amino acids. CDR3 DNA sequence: TGTGCCAGCAGCAAAGCGGCTTCCGGGACAGGTTCCCTCGCGGGGTACTTC. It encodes CASSKAASGTGSLAGYF.

CDR3 region: CASSLVRGRDQYF. As DNA, the CDR3 is TGTGCCAGCAGCTTGGTCAGGGGGCGAGATCAGTACTTC. The chain has TRBV5-6 and TRBJ2-4, with 8 bases matching TRBD1. Germline V CDR1 and CDR2: SGHDT, YYEEEE. The V gene end was trimmed by 0 bases and the J gene end by 12 bases; junction bases not matched to a gene: 5. CDR3 length equals 13 residues.

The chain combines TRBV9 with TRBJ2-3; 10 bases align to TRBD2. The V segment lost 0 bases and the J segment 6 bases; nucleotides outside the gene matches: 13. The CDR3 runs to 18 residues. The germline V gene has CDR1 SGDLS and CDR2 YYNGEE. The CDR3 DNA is TGTGCCAGCAGCGTAGGCGAAGAGTGGCTAGCGGGGGTCGATACGCAGTATTTT. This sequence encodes CASSVGEEWLAGVDTQYF.

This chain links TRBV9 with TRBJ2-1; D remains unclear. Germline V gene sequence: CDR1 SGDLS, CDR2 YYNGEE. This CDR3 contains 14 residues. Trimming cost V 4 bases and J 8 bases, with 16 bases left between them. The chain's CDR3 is CASSPFLPADEQFF. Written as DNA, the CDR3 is TGTGCCAGCAGCCCATTCCTCCCAGCCGATGAGCAGTTCTTC.

DNA for the CDR3: TGTGCCTGCTGGGAGGGCGGGGAGACCCAGTACTTC. Protein: CACWEGGETQYF. This chain connects TRBV30 to TRBJ2-5; 7 nucleotides match TRBD2. Germline V gene lookup returns CDR1 GTSNPN and CDR2 SVGIG (reference sequence). Losses at the gene ends were 6 bases for V and 5 bases for J; bases not matched to a gene: 6. The CDR3 runs 12 residues.

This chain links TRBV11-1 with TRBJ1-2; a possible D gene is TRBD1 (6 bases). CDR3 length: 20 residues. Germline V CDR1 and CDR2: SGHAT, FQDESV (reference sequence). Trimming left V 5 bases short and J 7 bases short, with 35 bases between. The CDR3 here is CASSPTDIQTGTSAAGGYTF. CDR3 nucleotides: TGTGCCAGCAGCCCAACCGATATCCAGACAGGTACCTCCGCTGCAGGTGGCTACACCTTC.

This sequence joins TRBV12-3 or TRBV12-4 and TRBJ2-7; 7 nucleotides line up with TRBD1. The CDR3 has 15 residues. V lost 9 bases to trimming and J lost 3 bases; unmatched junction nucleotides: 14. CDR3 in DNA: TGTGCCAGTAGGGGGACAGAAGACCCGCTCTACGAGCAGTACTTC. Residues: CASRGTEDPLYEQYF.